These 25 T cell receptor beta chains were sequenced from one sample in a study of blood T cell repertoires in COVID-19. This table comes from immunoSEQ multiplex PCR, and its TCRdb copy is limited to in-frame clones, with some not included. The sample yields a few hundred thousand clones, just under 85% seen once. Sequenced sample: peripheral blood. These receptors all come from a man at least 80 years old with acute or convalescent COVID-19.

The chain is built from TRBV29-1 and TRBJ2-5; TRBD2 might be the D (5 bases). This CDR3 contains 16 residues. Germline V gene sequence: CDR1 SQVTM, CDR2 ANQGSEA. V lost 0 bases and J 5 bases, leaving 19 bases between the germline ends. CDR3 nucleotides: TGCAGCGTTGAAGATCTAGCCAGGACCCGAAAGGAGACCCAGTACTTC. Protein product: CSVEDLARTRKETQYF.

This CDR3 reads CASSQIQGPSSYNEQFF. The CDR3 nucleotides read TGCGCCAGCAGCCAAATACAGGGGCCCAGCTCCTACAATGAGCAGTTCTTC. This chain joins TRBV5-1 and TRBJ2-1; 7 positions agree with TRBD1. Germline CDR1 SGHRS, CDR2 YFSETQ. Unmatched junction bases numbered 10, after V lost 4 bases and J lost 0 bases. The CDR3 runs 17 residues. Full variable domain (outside the CDR3, taken from reference TRBV5-1 and TRBJ2-1): KAGVTQTPRYLIKTRGQQVTLSCSPISGHRSVSWYQQTPGQGLQFLFEYFSETQRNKGNFPGRFSGRQFSNSRSEMNVSTLELGDSALYLCASSQIQGPSSYNEQFFGPGTRLTVL.

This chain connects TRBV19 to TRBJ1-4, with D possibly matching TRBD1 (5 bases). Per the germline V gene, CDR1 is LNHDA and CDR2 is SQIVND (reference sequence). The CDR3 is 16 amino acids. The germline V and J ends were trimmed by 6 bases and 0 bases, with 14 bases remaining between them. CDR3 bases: TGTGCCAGTAGAATCATAGACAGAGCAACTAATGAAAAACTGTTTTTT. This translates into CASRIIDRATNEKLFF.

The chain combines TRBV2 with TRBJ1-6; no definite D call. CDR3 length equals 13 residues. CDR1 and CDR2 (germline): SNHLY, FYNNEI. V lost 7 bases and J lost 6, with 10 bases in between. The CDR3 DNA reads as TGTGCCAGCACAGGCAGGTTTAATTCACCCCTCCACTTT. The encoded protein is CASTGRFNSPLHF.

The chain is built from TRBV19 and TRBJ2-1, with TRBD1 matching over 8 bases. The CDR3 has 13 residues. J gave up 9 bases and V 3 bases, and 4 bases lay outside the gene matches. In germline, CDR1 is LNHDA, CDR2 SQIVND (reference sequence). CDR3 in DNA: TGTGCCAGTAGTATGGACAGGGACACTGAGCAGTTCTTC. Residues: CASSMDRDTEQFF.

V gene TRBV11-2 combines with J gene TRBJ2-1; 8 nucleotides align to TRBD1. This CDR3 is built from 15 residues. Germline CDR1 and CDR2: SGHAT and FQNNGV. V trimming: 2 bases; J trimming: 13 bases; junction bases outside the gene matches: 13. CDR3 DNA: TGTGCCAGCAGCTTAATTCTCGAGGACAGGGCAGATCAGTTCTTC. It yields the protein CASSLILEDRADQFF. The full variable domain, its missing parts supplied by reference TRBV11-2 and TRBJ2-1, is EAGVAQSPRYKIIEKRQSVAFWCNPISGHATLYWYQQILGQGPKLLIQFQNNGVVDDSQLPKDRFSAERLKGVDSTLKIQPAKLEDSAVYLCASSLILEDRADQFFGPGTRLTVL.

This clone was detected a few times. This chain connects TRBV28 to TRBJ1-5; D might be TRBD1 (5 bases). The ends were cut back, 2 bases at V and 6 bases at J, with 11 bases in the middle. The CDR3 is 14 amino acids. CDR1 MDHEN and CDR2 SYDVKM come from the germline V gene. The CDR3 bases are TGTGCCAGCAGTTTAGCAGGGTCCGGTCAGCCCCAGCATTTT. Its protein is CASSLAGSGQPQHF.

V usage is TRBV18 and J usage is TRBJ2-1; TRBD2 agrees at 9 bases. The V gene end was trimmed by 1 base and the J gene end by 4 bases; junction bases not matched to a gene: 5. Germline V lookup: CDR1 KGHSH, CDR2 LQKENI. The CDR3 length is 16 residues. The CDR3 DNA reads TGTGCCAGCTCACCACGGGCGGGAGGGCTATACAATGAGCAGTTCTTC. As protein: CASSPRAGGLYNEQFF.

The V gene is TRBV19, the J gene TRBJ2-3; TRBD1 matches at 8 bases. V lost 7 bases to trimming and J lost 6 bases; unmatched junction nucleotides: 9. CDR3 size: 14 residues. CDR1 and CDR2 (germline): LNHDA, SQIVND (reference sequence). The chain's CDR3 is CASNLGQGRDTQYF. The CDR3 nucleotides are TGTGCCAGTAACCTCGGACAGGGAAGGGATACGCAGTATTTT.

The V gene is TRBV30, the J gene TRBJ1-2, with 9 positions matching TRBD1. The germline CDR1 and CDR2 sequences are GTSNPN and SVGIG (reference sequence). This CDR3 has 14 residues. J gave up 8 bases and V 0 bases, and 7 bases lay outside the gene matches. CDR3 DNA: TGTGCCTGGAGTGTACGGACAGGGGCAGGGGGCTACACCTTC. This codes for CAWSVRTGAGGYTF.

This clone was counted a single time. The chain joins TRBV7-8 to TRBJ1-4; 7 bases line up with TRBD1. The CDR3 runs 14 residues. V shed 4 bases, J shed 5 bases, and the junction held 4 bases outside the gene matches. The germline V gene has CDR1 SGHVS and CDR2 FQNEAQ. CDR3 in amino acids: CASSWTGLNEKLFF. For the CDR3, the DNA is TGTGCCAGCAGCTGGACAGGCCTAAATGAAAAACTGTTTTTT.

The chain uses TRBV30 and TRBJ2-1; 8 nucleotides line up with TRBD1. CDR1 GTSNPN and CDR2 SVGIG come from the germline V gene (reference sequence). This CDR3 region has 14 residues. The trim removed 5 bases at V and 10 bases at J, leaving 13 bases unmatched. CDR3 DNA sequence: TGTGCCTGGGACCGGGACAGGACCCGCCGGGAGCAGTTCTTC. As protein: CAWDRDRTRREQFF.

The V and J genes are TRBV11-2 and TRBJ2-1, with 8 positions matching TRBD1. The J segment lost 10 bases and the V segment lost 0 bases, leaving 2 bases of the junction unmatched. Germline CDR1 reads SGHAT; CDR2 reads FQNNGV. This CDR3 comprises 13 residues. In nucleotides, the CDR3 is TGTGCCAGCAGCTTAGATCGGACAGGGGAGCAGTTCTTC. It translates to CASSLDRTGEQFF.

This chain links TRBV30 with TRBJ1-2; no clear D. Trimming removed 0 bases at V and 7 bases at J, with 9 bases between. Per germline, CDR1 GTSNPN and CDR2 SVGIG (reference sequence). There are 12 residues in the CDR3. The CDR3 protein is CAWSVPVGGYTF. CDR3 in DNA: TGTGCCTGGAGTGTACCGGTCGGTGGCTACACCTTC.

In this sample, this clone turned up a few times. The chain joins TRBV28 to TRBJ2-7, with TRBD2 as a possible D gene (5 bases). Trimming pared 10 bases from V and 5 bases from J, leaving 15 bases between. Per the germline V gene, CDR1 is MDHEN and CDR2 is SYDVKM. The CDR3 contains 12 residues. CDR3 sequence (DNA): TGTGCCACCACCCTCGGGGTGCACGAGCAGTACTTC. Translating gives CATTLGVHEQYF.

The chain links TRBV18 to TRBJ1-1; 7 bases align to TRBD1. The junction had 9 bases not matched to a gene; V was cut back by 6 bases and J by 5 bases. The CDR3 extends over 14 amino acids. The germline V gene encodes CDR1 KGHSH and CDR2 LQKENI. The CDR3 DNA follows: TGTGCCAGCTCTTCCCAGGGGGTCAGGACTGAAGCTTTCTTT. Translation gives CASSSQGVRTEAFF. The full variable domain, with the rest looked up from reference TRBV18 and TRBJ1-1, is NAGVMQNPRHLVRRRGQEARLRCSPMKGHSHVYWYRQLPEEGLKFMVYLQKENIIDESGMPKERFSAEFPKEGPSILRIQQVVRGDSAAYFCASSSQGVRTEAFFGQGTRLTVV.

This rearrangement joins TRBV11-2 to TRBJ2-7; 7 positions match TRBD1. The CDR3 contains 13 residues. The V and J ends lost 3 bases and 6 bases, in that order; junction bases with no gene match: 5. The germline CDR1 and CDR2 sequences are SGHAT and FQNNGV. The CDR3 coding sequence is TGTGCCAGCAGCTTCGACAGGGACGCCGAGCAGTACTTC. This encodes CASSFDRDAEQYF.

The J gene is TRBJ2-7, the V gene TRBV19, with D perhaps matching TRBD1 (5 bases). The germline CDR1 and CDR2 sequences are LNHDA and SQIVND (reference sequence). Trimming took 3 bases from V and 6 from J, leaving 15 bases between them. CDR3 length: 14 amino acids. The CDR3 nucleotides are TGTGCCAGTAGTATGACCCCCAGGGAATCCGAGCAGTACTTC. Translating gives CASSMTPRESEQYF.

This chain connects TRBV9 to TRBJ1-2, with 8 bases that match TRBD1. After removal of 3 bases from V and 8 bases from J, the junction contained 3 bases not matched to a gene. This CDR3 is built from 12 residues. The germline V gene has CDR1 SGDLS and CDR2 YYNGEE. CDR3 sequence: CASSARGRGYTF. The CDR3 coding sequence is TGTGCCAGCAGCGCCAGGGGGCGAGGCTACACCTTC.

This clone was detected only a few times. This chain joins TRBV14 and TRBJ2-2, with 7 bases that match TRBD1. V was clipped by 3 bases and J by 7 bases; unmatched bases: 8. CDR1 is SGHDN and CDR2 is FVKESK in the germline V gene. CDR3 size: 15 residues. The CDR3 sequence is CASSQQPPGGGELFF. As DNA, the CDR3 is TGTGCCAGCAGCCAGCAACCCCCAGGGGGCGGGGAGCTGTTTTTT.

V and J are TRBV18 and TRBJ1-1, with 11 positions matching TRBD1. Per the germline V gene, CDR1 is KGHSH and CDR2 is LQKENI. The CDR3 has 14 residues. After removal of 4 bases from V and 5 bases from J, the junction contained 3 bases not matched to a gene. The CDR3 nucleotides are TGTGCCAGCTCACGGACAGGGGGCAGGACTGAAGCTTTCTTT. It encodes CASSRTGGRTEAFF. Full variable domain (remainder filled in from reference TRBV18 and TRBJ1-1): NAGVMQNPRHLVRRRGQEARLRCSPMKGHSHVYWYRQLPEEGLKFMVYLQKENIIDESGMPKERFSAEFPKEGPSILRIQQVVRGDSAAYFCASSRTGGRTEAFFGQGTRLTVV.

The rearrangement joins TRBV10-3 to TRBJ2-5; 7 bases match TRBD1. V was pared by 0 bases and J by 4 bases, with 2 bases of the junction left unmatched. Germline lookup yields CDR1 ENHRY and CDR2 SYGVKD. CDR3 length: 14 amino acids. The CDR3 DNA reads TGTGCCATCAGTGAGTCAGGGGGCCCAGAGACCCAGTACTTC. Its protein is CAISESGGPETQYF.

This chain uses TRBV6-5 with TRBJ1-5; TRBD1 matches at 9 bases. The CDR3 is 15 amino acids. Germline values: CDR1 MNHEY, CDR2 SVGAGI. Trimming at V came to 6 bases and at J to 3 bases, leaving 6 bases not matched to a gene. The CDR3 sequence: CASSHGTGINQPQHF. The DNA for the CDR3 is TGTGCCAGCAGCCACGGGACAGGGATCAATCAGCCCCAGCATTTT.

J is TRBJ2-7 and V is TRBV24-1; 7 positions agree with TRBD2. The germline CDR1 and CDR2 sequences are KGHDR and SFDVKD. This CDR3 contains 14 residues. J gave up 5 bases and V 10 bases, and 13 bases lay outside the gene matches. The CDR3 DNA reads TGTGCCACTGGACCTGGGGGAGGGGCTGACGAGCAGTACTTC. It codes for CATGPGGGADEQYF.

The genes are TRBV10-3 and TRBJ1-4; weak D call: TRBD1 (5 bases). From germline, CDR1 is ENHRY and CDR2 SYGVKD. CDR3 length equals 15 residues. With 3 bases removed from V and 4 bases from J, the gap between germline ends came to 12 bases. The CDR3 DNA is TGTGCCATCAGTGACGGCGCAGGGTATAATGAAAAACTGTTTTTT. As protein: CAISDGAGYNEKLFF.